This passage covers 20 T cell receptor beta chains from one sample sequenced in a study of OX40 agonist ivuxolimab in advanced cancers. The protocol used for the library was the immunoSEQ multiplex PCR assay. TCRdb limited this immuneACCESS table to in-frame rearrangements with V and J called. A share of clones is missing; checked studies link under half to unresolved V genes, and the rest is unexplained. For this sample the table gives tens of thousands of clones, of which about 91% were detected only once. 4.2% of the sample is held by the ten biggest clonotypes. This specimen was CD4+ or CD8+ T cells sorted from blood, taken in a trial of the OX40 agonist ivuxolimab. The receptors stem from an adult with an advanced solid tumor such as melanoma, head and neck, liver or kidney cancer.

CDR3 nucleotides: TGTGCCAGCAGTTTGTTCGCGAGCACAGATACGCAGTATTTT. The encoded protein is CASSLFASTDTQYF. This chain connects TRBV27 to TRBJ2-3, with D uncertain. With 3 bases removed from V and 0 bases from J, the gap between germline ends came to 7 bases. CDR3 length: 14 residues. CDR1 is MNHEY and CDR2 is SMNVEV in the germline V gene (reference sequence).

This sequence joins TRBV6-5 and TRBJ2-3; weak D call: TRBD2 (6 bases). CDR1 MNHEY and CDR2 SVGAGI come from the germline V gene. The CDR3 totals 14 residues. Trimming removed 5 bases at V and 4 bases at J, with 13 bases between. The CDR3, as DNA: TGTGCCAGCAGTCCATTCCCGGGAGCAGATACGCAGTATTTT. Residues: CASSPFPGADTQYF.

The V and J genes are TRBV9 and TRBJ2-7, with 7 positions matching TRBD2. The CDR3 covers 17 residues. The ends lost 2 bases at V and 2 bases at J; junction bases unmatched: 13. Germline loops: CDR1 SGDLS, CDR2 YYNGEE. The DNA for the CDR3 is TGTGCCAGCAGCGTCTCCTCGGATGGACTAGTGCCCTACGAGCAGTACTTC. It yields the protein CASSVSSDGLVPYEQYF.

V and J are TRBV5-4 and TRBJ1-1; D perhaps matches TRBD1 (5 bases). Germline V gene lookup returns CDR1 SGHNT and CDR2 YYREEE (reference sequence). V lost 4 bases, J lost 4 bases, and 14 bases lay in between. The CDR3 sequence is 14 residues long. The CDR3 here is CASSGKMGVTEAFF. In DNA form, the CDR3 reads TGTGCCAGCAGCGGTAAAATGGGGGTCACTGAAGCTTTCTTT.

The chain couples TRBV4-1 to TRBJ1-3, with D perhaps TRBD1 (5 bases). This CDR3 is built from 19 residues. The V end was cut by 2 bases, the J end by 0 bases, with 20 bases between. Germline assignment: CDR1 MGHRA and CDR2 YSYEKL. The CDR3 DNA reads TGCGCCAGCAGCCAATTACCGAACCAAGGGGCGATCTCTGGAAACACCATATATTTT. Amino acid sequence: CASSQLPNQGAISGNTIYF.

The CDR3 reads CASSRTGSKETQYF. CDR3 in DNA: TGTGCCAGCAGCCGGACAGGGTCTAAAGAGACCCAGTACTTC. The rearrangement uses TRBV7-8 and TRBJ2-5; the match to TRBD1 covers 8 bases. The CDR3 has 14 amino acids. The junction had 5 bases not matched to a gene; V was cut back by 5 bases and J by 3 bases. Germline loops: CDR1 SGHVS, CDR2 FQNEAQ. The complete variable domain, with remaining parts taken from reference TRBV7-8 and TRBJ2-5, reads GAGVSQSPRYKVAKRGQDVALRCDPISGHVSLFWYQQALGQGPEFLTYFQNEAQLDKSGLPSDRFFAERPEGSVSTLKIQRTQQEDSAVYLCASSRTGSKETQYFGPGTRLLVL.

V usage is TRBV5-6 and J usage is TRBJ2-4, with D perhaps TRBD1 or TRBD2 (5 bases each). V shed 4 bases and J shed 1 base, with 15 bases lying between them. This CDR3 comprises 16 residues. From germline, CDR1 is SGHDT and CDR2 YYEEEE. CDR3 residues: CASSGGFAGAKNIQYF. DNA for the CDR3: TGTGCCAGCAGCGGGGGATTCGCTGGGGCCAAAAACATTCAGTACTTC.

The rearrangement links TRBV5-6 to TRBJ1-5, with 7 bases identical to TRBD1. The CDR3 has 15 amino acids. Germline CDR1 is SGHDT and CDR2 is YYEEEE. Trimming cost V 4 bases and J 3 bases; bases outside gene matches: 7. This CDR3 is CASSETGQYNQPQHF. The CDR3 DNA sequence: TGTGCCAGCAGCGAGACAGGGCAGTACAATCAGCCCCAGCATTTT. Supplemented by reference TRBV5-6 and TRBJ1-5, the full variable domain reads DAGVTQSPTHLIKTRGQQVTLRCSPKSGHDTVSWYQQALGQGPQFIFQYYEEEERQRGNFPDRFSGHQFPNYSSELNVNALLLGDSALYLCASSETGQYNQPQHFGDGTRLSIL.

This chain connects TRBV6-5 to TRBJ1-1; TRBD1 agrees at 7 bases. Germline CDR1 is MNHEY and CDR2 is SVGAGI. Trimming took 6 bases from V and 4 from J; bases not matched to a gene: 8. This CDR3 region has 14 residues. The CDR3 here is CASSSGDRGTEAFF. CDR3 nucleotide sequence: TGTGCCAGCAGCTCCGGGGACAGAGGCACTGAAGCTTTCTTT.

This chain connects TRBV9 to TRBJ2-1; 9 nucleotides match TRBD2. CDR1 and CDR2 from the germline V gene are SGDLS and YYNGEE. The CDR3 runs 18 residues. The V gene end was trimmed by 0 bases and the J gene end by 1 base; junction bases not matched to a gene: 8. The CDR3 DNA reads TGTGCCAGCAGCGTAGTCCCTAGCGGGGTAGGGTCCTACAATGAGCAGTTCTTC. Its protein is CASSVVPSGVGSYNEQFF.

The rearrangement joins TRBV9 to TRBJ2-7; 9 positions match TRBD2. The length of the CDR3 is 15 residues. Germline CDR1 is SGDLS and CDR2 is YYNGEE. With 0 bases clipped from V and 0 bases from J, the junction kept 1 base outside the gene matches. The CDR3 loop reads CASSVGTSVSYEQYF. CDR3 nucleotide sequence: TGTGCCAGCAGCGTAGGGACTAGCGTCTCCTACGAGCAGTACTTC.

CDR3 bases: TGTGCCAGCAGTTTTGGAGGCACCGGGGAGCTGTTTTTT. Translation: CASSFGGTGELFF. The chain has TRBV28 and TRBJ2-2; tentatively, D is TRBD2 (5 bases). The CDR3 loop spans 13 amino acids. Germline CDR1 reads MDHEN; CDR2 reads SYDVKM. Trimming took 3 bases from V and 4 from J, leaving 6 bases between them.

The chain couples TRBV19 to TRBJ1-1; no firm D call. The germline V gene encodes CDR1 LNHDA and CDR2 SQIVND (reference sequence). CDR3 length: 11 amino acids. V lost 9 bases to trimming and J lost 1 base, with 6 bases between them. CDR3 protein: CASHRNTEAFF. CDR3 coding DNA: TGTGCCAGCCACAGGAACACTGAAGCTTTCTTT.

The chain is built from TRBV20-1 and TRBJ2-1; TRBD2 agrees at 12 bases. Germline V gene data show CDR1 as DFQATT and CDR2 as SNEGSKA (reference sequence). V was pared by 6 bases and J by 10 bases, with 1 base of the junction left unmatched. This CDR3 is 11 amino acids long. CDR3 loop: CSAGLAGEQFF. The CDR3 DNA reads TGCAGTGCAGGACTAGCGGGGGAGCAGTTCTTC.

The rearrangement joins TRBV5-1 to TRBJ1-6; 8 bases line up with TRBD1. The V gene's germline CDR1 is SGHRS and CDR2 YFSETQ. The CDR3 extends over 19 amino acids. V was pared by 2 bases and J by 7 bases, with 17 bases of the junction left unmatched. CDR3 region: CASSFSATRGLGINSPLHF. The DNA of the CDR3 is TGCGCCAGCAGCTTCTCTGCAACCAGGGGGCTGGGGATAAATTCACCCCTCCACTTT.

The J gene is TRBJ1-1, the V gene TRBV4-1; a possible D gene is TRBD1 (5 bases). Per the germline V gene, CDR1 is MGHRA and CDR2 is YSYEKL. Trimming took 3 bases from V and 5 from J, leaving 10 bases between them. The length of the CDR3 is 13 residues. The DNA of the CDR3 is TGCGCCAGCAGCCACCCGGGGGGGACTGAAGCTTTCTTT. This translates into CASSHPGGTEAFF.

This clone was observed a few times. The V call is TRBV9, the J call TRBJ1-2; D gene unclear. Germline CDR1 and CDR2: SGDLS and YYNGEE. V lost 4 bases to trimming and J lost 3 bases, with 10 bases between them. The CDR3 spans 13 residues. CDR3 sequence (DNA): TGTGCCAGCAGCCTCGGGCAGGACTATGGCTACACCTTC. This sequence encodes CASSLGQDYGYTF. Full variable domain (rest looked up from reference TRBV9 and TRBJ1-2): DSGVTQTPKHLITATGQRVTLRCSPRSGDLSVYWYQQSLDQGLQFLIQYYNGEERAKGNILERFSAQQFPDLHSELNLSSLELGDSALYFCASSLGQDYGYTFGSGTRLTVV.

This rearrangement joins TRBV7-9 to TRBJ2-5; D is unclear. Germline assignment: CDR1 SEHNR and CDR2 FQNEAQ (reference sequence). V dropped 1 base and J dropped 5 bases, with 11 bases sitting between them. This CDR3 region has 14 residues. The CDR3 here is CASSLGPPRETQYF. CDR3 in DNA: TGTGCCAGCAGCTTAGGCCCACCAAGGGAGACCCAGTACTTC.

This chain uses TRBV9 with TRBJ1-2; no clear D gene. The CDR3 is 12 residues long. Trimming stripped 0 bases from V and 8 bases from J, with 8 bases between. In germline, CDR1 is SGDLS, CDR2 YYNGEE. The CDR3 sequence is CASSVGGEGYTF. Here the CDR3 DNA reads TGTGCCAGCAGCGTAGGTGGGGAGGGCTACACCTTC.

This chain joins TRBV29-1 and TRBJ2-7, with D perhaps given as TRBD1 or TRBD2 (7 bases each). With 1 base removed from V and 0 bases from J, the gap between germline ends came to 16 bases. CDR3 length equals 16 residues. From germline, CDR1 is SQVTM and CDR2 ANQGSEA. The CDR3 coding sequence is TGCAGCGTTGAAGGGGGGGGTGGACAGGCCTCCTACGAGCAGTACTTC. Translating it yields CSVEGGGGQASYEQYF.